This entry is about one TCR beta chain. This clone was seen more than once but under ten times. Which antigen it targets is not known. No base quality values were provided; no much bigger clone lies one nucleotide off. This entry belongs to a study of beta chain features in type 1 diabetes (dated by TCRdb to the late 2010s). Study-level background: No differences in mean age, gender distribution, total cell number or subset yield were found between patients and healthy donors. A total of about 110 million sorted cells were examined across all samples, and the number of cells per subset was strongly correlated with RNA yield. Naive and central memory subsets were obtained from all 28 donors, but regulatory and stem cell-like memory subsets were isolated from only 8 patients and roughly eight healthy donors. The study compared the TCRB repertoires of sorted circulating CD4+ T cell subsets in recently diagnosed type 1 diabetes patients with those in matched healthy donors.

Each donor gave one peripheral blood draw, averaging roughly 100 mL, which was collected into heparinised tubes. Naive, central memory, regulatory and stem cell-like memory CD4+ T cells were sorted on a BD FACSAria II using a panel including CD45RO, CCR7, CD25, CD127, CD95 and CD27. Purity was above 95% for every sorted population. PBMCs were isolated right away by Lymphoprep density gradient centrifugation and were stained directly, without culture. To minimize batch effects, samples were stained and sorted in pairs, one healthy donor with one patient per experiment. As encoded in the germline V gene, CDR1 is SNHLY while CDR2 is FYNNEI. Trimming takes 10 bases from V and 1 base from J, and the germline ends sit 10 bases apart. Taken from cysteine to phenylalanine, the CDR3 has 12 residues. Only the CDR3 part of the read is kept: 36 bases, read in frame from the first base. The entire isolated RNA was reverse transcribed using the High Capacity cDNA Reverse Transcription Kit, and thus expressed TCRB transcripts were sequenced. Deep immunoSEQ sequencing was applied to naive, central memory and regulatory T cell samples, giving an average of approximately 3.8 million total reads per sample. Sorted cells were lysed in RLT buffer and RNA was extracted with DNase-treated RNeasy Micro or Mini kits, depending on cell number. Each cell subset was processed separately to prevent cross-contamination, with patient and healthy donor samples processed together. Using the immunoSEQ multiplex PCR, TCRB sequences were amplified from cDNA into 87-bp fragments spanning the CDR3 region. Amplicons were sequenced on the Illumina HiSeq platform. In the original analysis: Synthetic template baselines were used to correct PCR bias computationally, reads within Hamming distance 2 were collapsed, and singletons that could not be merged were discarded. By aligning reads against IMGT, V, D and J genes, CDR3 length, and insertions or deletions at six rearrangement sites were assigned. Clonotype counts were normalized to sorted cell number within each subset before computing true diversity and Gini coefficients with the tcR R package. The overlap coefficient, calculated on TCRB nucleotide sequences, was used to quantify repertoire sharing. As a proxy for the pre-selection repertoire, out-of-frame TCRB sequences from naive cells were analyzed. TCRdb's version of the immuneACCESS table is confined to in-frame rearrangements and falls short of the full clone set. An unresolved V gene accounts for under half of the shortfall where checked; the remainder is of unknown origin. The DNA gave D and trimming, while V, J and clone size come from that table. This sample is represented by 630,000 or so clones; 11% to 15% of them were singletons. 0.04% of the sample belongs to the ten largest clones.

Broader findings and caveats from the paper: Type 1 diabetes patients showed a moderate but significant shortening of TCRB CDR3 length in all four CD4+ subsets. At VDJ recombination sites, patients with type 1 diabetes made fewer insertions and deleted more nucleotides, a pattern implying thymic rearrangement abnormalities. The naive, central memory and regulatory TCRB repertoires appeared to resemble one another more closely among patients than among healthy donors. Shorter templates might be favored by PCR, yet because patient and control samples were amplified and corrected together, any such skew would affect both groups equally. Because cDNA was sequenced instead of genomic DNA, highly expressing activated cells could be over-represented, though the groups showed no difference in activation or CD3 levels. HLA sub-analyses involved small numbers of individuals, so any influence of HLA type on TCRB rearrangement remained unresolved.

The sequence is built from TRBV2 and TRBJ1-2; confidence is insufficient to name the D gene. The TCR originated in a young man with type 1 diabetes. Sequencing was done on a sample of naive CD4+ T cells from blood. The meaning of the sample's cell subset or site label: true naive CD4+ T cells. At the DNA level, the sequence is TGTGCCAACTCAACTTTTAACTATGGCTACACCTTC. The translation is CANSTFNYGYTF.